This TCR beta chain emerged from a study of CD8+ T cells in alopecia areata (dated by TCRdb to 2016 to 2019). With regard to the full study: The study used high-throughput TCRbeta sequencing to examine T cell clonal expansion in alopecia areata, in both the C3H/HeJ mouse model and human patients. Scalp tissue and sorted CD4+ and CD8+ peripheral blood T cells from patchy and totalis/universalis alopecia areata patients and from healthy controls were covered by human TCRbeta sequencing. Scalp clonality was compared across normal scalp (n=4), patchy alopecia areata scalp (n=8), and alopecia totalis/universalis scalp (n=8). The RNA source kit depended on sample type: the PAXgene miRNA kit for fixed scalp, the miRNeasy kit for PBMCs, and the RNeasy kit for mouse skin. Amplification of TCRbeta CDR3 regions was done by immunoSEQ multiplex PCR using 35 Vbeta forward primers and 13 Jbeta reverse primers.

Here is what the overall study found, with its caveats: Compared with mice, TCR sequences shared between patients were less clear, possibly partly because of HLA diversity across the patient population. Unlike mouse skin, where gammadelta T cells dominate, normal human skin contains resident alphabeta T cells that get sequenced too, which complicates analysis of the scalp TCR repertoire. Compared with normal scalp, lesional scalp, particularly in alopecia totalis/universalis, had higher clonality and more expanded CD8+ clones, which suggests antigenic drive.

Inclusive of the bounding cysteine and phenylalanine, the CDR3 is 14 residues long. Of the read, only the CDR3 DNA is kept; its 42 bases are in frame from base 1. The junction shows trimming of 7 bases on V and 3 bases on J, and the gene matches do not reach 6 bases of it. As encoded in the germline V gene, CDR1 is SQVTM while CDR2 is ANQGSEA. The method behind the library was the immunoSEQ multiplex PCR assay. RNA was extracted from all samples and reverse transcribed into cDNA, which served as template for TCR sequencing. First-strand cDNA was synthesized using SuperScript III with a 2:1 mix of oligo-dT and random hexamers. Amplification bias was assessed with a synthetic immune receptor repertoire, and residual bias was removed computationally. Per the authors' processing: Raw reads were preprocessed to remove errors, and CDR3 was defined by IMGT conventions from the conserved cysteine to phenylalanine. To get clonality, Shannon entropy was normalized by log2 of the number of productive unique TCRs and the result was subtracted from 1. CD4 or CD8 identity of scalp clones was inferred by cross-referencing scalp TCRbeta sequences with sorted blood CD4 and CD8 repertoires. In its TCRdb copy, this immuneACCESS table keeps in-frame sequences only and misses some clones. Where compared with another copy, unresolved V genes explain less than half of these, and the others have no known cause. V and J calls plus clone size are reproduced from that table; the DNA served to infer D and trimming. The sample includes 7,000 to 8,000 clones, with about three quarters observed a single time. Approximately 2.9% of the sample comes from the top ten.

In five patients from the biomarker study, CD4+ cells were sorted further to obtain CD25+CD127- cells. Lesional scalp punch biopsies and peripheral blood were collected from alopecia areata patients. After PBMCs were isolated by density centrifugation and stained for CD3, CD4 and CD8, a FACSAria was used to sort CD4+ and CD8+ T cells. Untreated alopecia areata patients were recruited as part of a multicenter biomarker study. Worth noting for this clone: Its recognized antigen is unknown. Base-call qualities are not available, and no considerably larger clone is one nucleotide away.

The sequenced sample consisted of CD4+ Tregs sorted from blood. The sequence links TRBV29-1 to TRBJ2-3; a stretch of 11 junction bases matches TRBD2. This receptor was identified in a human donor with alopecia areata. Here is the DNA: TGCAGCGCCCCTTCTAGCGGGAGGACAGATACGCAGTATTTT. Translated, this gives CSAPSSGRTDTQYF.